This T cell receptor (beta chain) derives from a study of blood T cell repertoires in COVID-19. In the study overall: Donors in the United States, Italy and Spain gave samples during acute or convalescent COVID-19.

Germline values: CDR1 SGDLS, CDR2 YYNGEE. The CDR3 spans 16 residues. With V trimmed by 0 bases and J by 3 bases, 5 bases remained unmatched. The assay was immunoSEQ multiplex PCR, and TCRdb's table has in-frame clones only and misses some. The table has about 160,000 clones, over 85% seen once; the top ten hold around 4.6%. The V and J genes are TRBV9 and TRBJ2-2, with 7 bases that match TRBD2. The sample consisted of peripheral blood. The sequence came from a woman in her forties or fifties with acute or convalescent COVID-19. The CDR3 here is CASSVGEGRDTGELFF. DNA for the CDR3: TGTGCCAGCAGCGTAGGGGAAGGGAGGGACACCGGGGAGCTGTTTTTT.